This T cell receptor beta chain was recovered during a study of blood T cell repertoires in COVID-19. Study overall: Samples representing acute and convalescent COVID-19 were sourced from the United States, Italy and Spain.

Study processing details: From reference gene primer amplification, estimates of nucleated cell counts were derived. Assay: immunoSEQ multiplex PCR; the TCRdb copy retains only in-frame clones and omits some. The V and J calls and the clone size are those of that table, but D and trimming were determined from the DNA. The repertoire has 15,000 to 20,000 clones, about 90% of them found once; the top ten carry roughly 5.1%. The CDR3 has 13 amino acids. The V end lost 4 bases, the J end lost 5 bases, and 12 bases lay between the germline ends. Germline-derived CDR1 and CDR2 are SGHVS and FNYEAQ. The genes are TRBV7-6 and TRBJ2-7, with D perhaps matching TRBD1 (5 bases). Material: peripheral blood. The TCR comes from a human donor in a cohort sampled during active COVID-19. CDR3 loop: CASSSGQGDEQYF. CDR3 bases: TGTGCCAGCAGCTCCGGCCAGGGCGACGAGCAGTACTTC.